The rows below give T cell receptor beta chains drawn from one sample of a study of blood T cell repertoires in COVID-19. Method: immunoSEQ multiplex PCR; TCRdb's copy keeps in-frame clones and lacks some. This sample has 250,000 or so clones, with approximately 85% found just once. The sample taken for sequencing was peripheral blood. The receptors here all came from a woman aged 30 to 39 with acute or convalescent COVID-19. The CDR3 runs from the conserved cysteine through the conserved F or W. A D gene is named only where the DNA matches it firmly. Size tells how often a clone was seen (once, few, many) or the class of an expanded clone, and some rows leave it out.

TRBJ2-1 | - | TRBV11-3 | - | TGTGCCAGCAGCCCGCCGGGACAAGGATACAATGAGCAGTTCTTC | CASSPPGQGYNEQFF
TRBJ2-1 | - | TRBV9 | - | TGTGCCAGCAGCGTAGAAATGAGGGCGGGGTCCTACAATGAGCAGTTCTTC | CASSVEMRAGSYNEQFF
TRBJ1-1 | TRBD1 | TRBV30 | - | TGTGCCTGGAGTGGGGGTGACAGGGAGAACACTGAAGCTTTCTTT | CAWSGGDRENTEAFF
TRBJ2-3 | TRBD1 | TRBV6-6 | - | TGTGCCAGCAGAAAAGACAGGGGAGATACGCAGTATTTT | CASRKDRGDTQYF
TRBJ2-7 | - | TRBV29-1 | - | TGCAGCGTCACCATCGCCATGAGACAGGTCTACGAGCAGTACTTC | CSVTIAMRQVYEQYF
TRBJ1-2 | - | TRBV6-5 | - | TGTGCCAGCAACCCAGGGGACTATGGCTACACCTTC | CASNPGDYGYTF
TRBJ1-5 | TRBD1 | TRBV7-6 | - | TGTGCCAGCAGCCCCACAGGGGGCAGAAGTCAGCCCCAGCATTTT | CASSPTGGRSQPQHF
TRBJ1-5 | TRBD1 | TRBV7-9 | once | TGTGCCAGCAGCTCCTTAGGACAGGGAGATCAGCCCCAGCATTTT | CASSSLGQGDQPQHF
TRBJ2-7 | - | TRBV4-1 | - | TGCGCCAGCAGCCAGGGTGACAGGTTGATCTACGAGCAGTACTTC | CASSQGDRLIYEQYF
TRBJ2-7 | - | TRBV7-8 | - | TGTGCCAGCAGCTTTGGTAATAGCGGATCCTACGAGCAGTACTTC | CASSFGNSGSYEQYF